The clone carrying this TCR beta chain was seen repeatedly, ten times or more. Antigen unknown. These data come from a study of molecular identifiers for immune sequencing clone quantification. About the research overall: Naive CD8 cell RNA, from roughly 20,000 or 100,000 cells, was split five ways in replicates, with four sequenced. Overall study results and limits: Naive cells had under 1% of molecules in clones above 20 RNA copies, effectors over 99%.

TCRdb re-derived calls from the PCR reads in MiXCR, one entry per CDR3 protein. The sample consists of hundreds of thousands of distinct CDR3 sequences, about 25% of them appearing once. Naive CD8 T cells were sorted, and the gate applied was CD8+CD4-CCR7+CD45RA+. Source material: naive CD8+ T cells from blood, with Jurkat cell RNA spiked in. The subset is: FACS-sorted CD8+CD4-CCR7+CD45RA+ naive T cells. This TCR was recovered from a human donor in good health. Some libraries in this study had Jurkat cell RNA spiked in.

In DNA form, the CDR3 reads TGTGCCACCAGCCCCGGGGTTGCGACCCAGTACTTC. It encodes CATSPGVATQYF. The V and J genes are TRBV15 and TRBJ2-5; perhaps TRBD2 as D (5 bases). Trimming took off 5 bases at V and 7 bases at J, with 11 bases between the two ends. The CDR3 is made up of 12 amino acids. The V gene's germline CDR1 is LNHNV and CDR2 YYDKDF (reference sequence).